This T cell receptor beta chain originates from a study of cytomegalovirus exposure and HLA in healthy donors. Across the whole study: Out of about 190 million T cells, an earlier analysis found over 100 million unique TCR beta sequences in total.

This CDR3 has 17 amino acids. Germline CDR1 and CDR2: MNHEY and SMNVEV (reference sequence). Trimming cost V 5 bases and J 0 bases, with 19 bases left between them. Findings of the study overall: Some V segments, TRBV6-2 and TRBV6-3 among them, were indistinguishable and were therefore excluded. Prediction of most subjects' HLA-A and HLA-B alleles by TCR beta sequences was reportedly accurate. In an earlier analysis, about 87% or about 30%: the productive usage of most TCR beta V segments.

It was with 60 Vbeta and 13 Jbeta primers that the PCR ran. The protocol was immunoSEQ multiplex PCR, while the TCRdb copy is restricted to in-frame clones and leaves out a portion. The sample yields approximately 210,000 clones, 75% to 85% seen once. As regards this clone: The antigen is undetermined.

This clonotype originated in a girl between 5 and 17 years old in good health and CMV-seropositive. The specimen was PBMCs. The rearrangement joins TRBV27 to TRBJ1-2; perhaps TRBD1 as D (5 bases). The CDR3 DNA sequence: TGTGCCAGCAGTCCTACGGGGGGTTGGCGTCCTAACTATGGCTACACCTTC. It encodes CASSPTGGWRPNYGYTF.